The clone carrying this T cell receptor beta chain appeared many times. Its specificity is unknown. The data were taken from a study of CD8 T cells in ankylosing spondylitis. Study results and caveats: Disease-linked clones were found to be CD8+ and relatively rare in peripheral blood. Characteristic of ankylosing spondylitis blood, it appeared, was a TCR beta motif comprising roughly eight highly homologous variants.

TCRdb itself ran the 5' RACE reads through MiXCR, one entry per CDR3 protein. The sample records approximately 540,000 distinct CDR3 sequences, about 13% being singletons. V was clipped by 2 bases and J by 4 bases, with 11 bases between them. Germline-derived CDR1 and CDR2 are SGHTA and FQGNSA. The CDR3 contains 14 residues. The J gene is TRBJ1-1, the V gene TRBV7-2; TRBD1 might be the D (5 bases). Sequencing was carried out using blood, either unsorted or a sorted T cell fraction (not recorded which). The clonotype was recovered from a male donor with ankylosing spondylitis. CDR3 protein: CASSLNQGGTEAFF. The CDR3 DNA sequence: TGTGCCAGCAGCTTAAATCAGGGTGGCACTGAAGCTTTCTTT. Combining the CDR3 with reference TRBV7-2 and TRBJ1-1 gives the whole variable domain GAGVSQSPSNKVTEKGKDVELRCDPISGHTALYWYRQSLGQGLEFLIYFQGNSAPDKSGLPSDRFSAERTGGSVSTLTIQRTQQEDSAVYLCASSLNQGGTEAFFGQGTRLTVV.